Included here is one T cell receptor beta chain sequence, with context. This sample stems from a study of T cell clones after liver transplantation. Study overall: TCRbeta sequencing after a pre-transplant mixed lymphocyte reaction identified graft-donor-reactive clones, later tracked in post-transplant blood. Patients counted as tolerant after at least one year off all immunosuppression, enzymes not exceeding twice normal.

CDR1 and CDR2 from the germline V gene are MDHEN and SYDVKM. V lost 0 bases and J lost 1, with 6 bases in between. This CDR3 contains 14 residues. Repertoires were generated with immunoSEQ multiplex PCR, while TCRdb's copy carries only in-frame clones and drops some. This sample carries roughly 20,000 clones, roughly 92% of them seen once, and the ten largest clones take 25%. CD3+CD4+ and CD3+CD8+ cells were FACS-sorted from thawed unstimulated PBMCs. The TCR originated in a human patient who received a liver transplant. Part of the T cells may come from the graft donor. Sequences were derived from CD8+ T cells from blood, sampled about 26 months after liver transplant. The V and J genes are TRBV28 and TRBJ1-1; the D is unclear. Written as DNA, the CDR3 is TGTGCCAGCAGTTTATGGTCAGGGAACACTGAAGCTTTCTTT. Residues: CASSLWSGNTEAFF.